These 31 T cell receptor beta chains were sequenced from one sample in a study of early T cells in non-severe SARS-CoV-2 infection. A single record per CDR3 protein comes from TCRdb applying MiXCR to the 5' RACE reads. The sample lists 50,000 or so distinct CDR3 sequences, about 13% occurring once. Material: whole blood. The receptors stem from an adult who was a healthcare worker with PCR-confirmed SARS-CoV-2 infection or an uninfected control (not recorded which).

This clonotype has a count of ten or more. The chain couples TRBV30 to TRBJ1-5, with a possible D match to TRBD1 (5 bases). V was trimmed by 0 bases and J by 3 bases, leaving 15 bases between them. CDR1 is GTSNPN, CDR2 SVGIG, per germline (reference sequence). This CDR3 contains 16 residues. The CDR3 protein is CAWSVKGRGVNQPQHF. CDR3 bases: TGTGCCTGGAGTGTAAAGGGCAGAGGGGTCAATCAGCCCCAGCATTTT.

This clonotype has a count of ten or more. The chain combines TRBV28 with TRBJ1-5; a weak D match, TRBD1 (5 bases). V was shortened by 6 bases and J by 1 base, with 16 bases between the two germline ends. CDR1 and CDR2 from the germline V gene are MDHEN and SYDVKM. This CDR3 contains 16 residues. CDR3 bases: TGTGCCAGCAGCCGTAGGGCCCAGGGCAGCAATCAGCCCCAGCATTTT. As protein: CASSRRAQGSNQPQHF.

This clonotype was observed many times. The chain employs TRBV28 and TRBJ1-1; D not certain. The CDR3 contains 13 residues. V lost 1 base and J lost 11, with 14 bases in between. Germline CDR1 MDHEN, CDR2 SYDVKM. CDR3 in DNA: TGTGCCAGCAGTTTATCGGCAGACCTGAGGGCTTTCTTT. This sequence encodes CASSLSADLRAFF.

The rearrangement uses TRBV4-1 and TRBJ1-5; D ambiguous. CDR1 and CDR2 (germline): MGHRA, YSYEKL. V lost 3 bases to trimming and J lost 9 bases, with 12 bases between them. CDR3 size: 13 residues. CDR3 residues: CASSQVAVSPQHF. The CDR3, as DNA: TGCGCCAGCAGCCAGGTCGCAGTTTCGCCCCAGCATTTT.

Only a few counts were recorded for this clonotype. CDR3 protein: CASVPSGQGADTQYF. The CDR3, as DNA: TGTGCCAGCGTCCCCTCGGGACAGGGCGCAGATACGCAGTATTTT. The V call is TRBV6-5, the J call TRBJ2-3; TRBD1 matches at 9 bases. The CDR3 totals 15 residues. In germline, CDR1 is MNHEY, CDR2 SVGAGI. After removal of 8 bases from V and 4 bases from J, the junction contained 10 bases not matched to a gene.

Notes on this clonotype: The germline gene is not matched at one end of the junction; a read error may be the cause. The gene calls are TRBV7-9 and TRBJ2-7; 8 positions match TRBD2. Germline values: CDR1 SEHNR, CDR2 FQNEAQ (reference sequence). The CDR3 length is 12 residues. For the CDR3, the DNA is TGTGCCAGCAGCTTAGGCACGGGACTAGGGCGCTTC. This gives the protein CASSLGTGLGRF. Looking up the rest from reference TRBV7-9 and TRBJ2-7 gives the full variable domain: DTGVSQNPRHKITKRGQNVTFRCDPISEHNRLYWYRQTLGQGPEFLTYFQNEAQLEKSRLLSDRFSAERPKGSFSTLEIQRTEQGDSAMYLCASSLGTGLGRFGPGTRLTVT.

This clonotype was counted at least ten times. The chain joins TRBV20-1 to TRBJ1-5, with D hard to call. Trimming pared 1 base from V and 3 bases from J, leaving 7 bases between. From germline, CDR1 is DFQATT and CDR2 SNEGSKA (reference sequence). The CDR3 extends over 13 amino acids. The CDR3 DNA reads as TGCAGTGCTAGAGTGCGGGTCAATCAGCCCCAGCATTTT. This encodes CSARVRVNQPQHF.

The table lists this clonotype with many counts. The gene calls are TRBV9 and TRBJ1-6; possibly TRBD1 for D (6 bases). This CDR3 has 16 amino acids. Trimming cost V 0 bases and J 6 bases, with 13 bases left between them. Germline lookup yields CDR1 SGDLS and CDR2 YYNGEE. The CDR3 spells CASSVGSRGGNSPLHF. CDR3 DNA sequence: TGTGCCAGCAGCGTAGGATCTAGGGGGGGTAATTCACCCCTCCACTTT.

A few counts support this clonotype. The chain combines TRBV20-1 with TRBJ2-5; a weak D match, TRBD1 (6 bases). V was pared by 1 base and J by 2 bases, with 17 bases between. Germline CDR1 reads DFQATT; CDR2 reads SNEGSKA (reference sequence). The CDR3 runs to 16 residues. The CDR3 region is CSARGNPERGQETQYF. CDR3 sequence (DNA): TGCAGTGCTAGAGGAAACCCAGAGAGGGGGCAAGAGACCCAGTACTTC.

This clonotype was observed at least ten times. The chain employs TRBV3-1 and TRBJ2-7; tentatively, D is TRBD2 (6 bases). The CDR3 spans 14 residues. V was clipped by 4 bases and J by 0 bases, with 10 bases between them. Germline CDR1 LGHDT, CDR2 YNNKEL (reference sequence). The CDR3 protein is CASSPGLASYEQYF. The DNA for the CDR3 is TGTGCCAGCAGCCCGGGACTGGCCTCCTACGAGCAGTACTTC.

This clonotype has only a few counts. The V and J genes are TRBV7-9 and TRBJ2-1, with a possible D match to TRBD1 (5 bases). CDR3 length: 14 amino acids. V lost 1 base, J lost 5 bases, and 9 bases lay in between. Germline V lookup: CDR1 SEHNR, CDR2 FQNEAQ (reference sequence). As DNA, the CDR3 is TGTGCCAGCAGCTTAGAGGCAGGGCACAATGAGCAGTTCTTC. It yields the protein CASSLEAGHNEQFF.

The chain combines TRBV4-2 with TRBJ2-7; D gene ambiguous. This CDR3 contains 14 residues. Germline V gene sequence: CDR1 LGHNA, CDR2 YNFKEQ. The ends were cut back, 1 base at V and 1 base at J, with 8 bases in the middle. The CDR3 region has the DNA TGTGCCAGCAGCCAAGTCGGCGCGTCCTACGAGCAGTACTTC. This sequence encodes CASSQVGASYEQYF.

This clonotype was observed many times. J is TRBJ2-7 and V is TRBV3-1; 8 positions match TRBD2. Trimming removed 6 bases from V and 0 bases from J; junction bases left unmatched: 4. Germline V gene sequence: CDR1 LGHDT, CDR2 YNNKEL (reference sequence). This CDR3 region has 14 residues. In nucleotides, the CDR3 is TGTGCCAGCAGAAATAGCGGGGTCTCCTACGAGCAGTACTTC. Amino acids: CASRNSGVSYEQYF.

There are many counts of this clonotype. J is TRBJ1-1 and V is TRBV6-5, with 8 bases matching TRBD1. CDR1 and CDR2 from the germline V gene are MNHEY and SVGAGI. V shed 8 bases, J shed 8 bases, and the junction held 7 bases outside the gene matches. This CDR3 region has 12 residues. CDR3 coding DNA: TGTGCCAGCGAAATCAGGGGGCAGGAAGCTTTCTTT. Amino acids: CASEIRGQEAFF.

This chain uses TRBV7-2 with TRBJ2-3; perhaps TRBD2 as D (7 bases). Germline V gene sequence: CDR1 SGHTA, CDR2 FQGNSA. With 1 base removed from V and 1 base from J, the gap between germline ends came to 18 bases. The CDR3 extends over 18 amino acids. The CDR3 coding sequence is TGTGCCAGCAGCTTAGATGTGAGTGGCGGGGGCCGCACAGATACGCAGTATTTT. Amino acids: CASSLDVSGGGRTDTQYF.

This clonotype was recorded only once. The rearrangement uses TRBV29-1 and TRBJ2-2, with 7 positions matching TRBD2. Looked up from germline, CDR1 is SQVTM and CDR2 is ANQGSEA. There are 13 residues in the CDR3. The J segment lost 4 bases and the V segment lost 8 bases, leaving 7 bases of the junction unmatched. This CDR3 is CSLLGEGTGELFF. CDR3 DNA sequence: TGCAGCTTGTTGGGGGAGGGCACCGGGGAGCTGTTTTTT.

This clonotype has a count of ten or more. CDR3 region: CASSPTGTVLPWGYQETQYF. The CDR3 bases are TGTGCCAGCAGCCCAACCGGGACAGTACTACCTTGGGGCTACCAAGAGACCCAGTACTTC. The chain carries TRBV14 and TRBJ2-5; TRBD1 agrees at 7 bases. The CDR3 is 20 residues long. V lost 4 bases, J lost 0 bases, and 20 bases stayed unmatched. The germline V gene has CDR1 SGHDN and CDR2 FVKESK.

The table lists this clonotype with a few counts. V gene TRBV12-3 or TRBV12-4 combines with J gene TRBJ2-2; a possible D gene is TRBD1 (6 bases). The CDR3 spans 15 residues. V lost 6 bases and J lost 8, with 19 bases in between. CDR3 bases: TGTGCCAGCAGACCGAGTGGGGGCAGCGCAGGGGAGCTGTTTTTT. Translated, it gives CASRPSGGSAGELFF.

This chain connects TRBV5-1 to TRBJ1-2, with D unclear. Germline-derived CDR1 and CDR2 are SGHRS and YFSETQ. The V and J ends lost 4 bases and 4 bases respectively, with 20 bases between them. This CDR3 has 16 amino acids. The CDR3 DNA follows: TGCGCCAGCAGCCCTCGACCCTCGGAAGGAGGCTATGGCTACACCTTC. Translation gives CASSPRPSEGGYGYTF.

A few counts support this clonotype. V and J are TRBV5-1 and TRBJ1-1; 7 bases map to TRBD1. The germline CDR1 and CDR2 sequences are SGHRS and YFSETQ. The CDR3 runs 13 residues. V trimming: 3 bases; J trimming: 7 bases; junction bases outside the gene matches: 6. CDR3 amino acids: CASSYPGQIEAFF. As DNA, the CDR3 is TGCGCCAGCAGCTATCCGGGACAGATTGAAGCTTTCTTT.

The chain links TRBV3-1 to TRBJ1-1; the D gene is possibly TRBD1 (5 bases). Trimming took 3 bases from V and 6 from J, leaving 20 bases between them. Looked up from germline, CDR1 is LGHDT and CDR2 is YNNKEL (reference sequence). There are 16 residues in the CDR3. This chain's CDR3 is CASSQRRGSGVPEAFF. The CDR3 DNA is TGTGCCAGCAGCCAGCGGCGGGGGTCGGGCGTCCCTGAAGCTTTCTTT.

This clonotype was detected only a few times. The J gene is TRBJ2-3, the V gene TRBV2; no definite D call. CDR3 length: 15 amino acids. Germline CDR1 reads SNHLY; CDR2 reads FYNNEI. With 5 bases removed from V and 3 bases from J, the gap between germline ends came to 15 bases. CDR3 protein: CASSPPLFWTDTQYF. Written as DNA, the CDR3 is TGTGCCAGCAGTCCTCCACTGTTTTGGACAGATACGCAGTATTTT.

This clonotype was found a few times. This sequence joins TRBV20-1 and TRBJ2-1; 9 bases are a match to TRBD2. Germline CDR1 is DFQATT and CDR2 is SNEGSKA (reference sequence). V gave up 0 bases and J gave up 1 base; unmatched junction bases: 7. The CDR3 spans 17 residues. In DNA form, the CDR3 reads TGCAGTGCTAGAGACTTTAGCGGGAGTGGATCCTACAATGAGCAGTTCTTC. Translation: CSARDFSGSGSYNEQFF.

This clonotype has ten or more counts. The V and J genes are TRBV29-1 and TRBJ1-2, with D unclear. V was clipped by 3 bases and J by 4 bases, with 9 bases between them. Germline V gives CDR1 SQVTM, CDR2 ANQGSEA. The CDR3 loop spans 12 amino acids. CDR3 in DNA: TGCAGCGTTGATAACAACGCCTATGGCTACACCTTC. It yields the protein CSVDNNAYGYTF.

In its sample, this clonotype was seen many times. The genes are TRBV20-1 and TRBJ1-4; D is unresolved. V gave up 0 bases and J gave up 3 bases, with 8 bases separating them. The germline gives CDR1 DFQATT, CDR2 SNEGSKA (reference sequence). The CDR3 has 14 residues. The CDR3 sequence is CSARDFRSNEKLFF. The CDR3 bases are TGCAGTGCTAGAGATTTCCGGTCTAATGAAAAACTGTTTTTT.

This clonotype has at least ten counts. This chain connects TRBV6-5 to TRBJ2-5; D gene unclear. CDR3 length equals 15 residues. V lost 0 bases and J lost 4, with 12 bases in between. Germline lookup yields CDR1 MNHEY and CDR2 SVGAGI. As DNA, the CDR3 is TGTGCCAGCAGTTACTCGCTCCCCGGTCCAGAGACCCAGTACTTC. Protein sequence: CASSYSLPGPETQYF.

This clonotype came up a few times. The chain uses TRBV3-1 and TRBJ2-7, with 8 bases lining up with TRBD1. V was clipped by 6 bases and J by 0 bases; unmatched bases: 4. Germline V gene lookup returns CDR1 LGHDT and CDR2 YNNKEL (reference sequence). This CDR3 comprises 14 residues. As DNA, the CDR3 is TGTGCCAGCAGGCTAGGGACAGGCTCCTACGAGCAGTACTTC. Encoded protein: CASRLGTGSYEQYF.

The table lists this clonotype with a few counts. CDR3 nucleotide sequence: TGTGCCAGCAGTCCCCCCCAGGGGGCGGCTGAGCAGTTCTTC. Protein sequence: CASSPPQGAAEQFF. The V call is TRBV28, the J call TRBJ2-1; TRBD1 agrees at 8 bases. With 5 bases clipped from V and 9 bases from J, the junction kept 9 bases outside the gene matches. The CDR3 has 14 amino acids. Germline CDR1 and CDR2: MDHEN and SYDVKM.

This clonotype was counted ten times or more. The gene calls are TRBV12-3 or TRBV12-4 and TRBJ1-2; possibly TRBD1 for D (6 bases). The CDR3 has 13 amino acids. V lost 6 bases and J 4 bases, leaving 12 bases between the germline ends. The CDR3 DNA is TGTGCCAGCAGGCCGACAGGAGCCTATGGCTACACCTTC. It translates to CASRPTGAYGYTF.

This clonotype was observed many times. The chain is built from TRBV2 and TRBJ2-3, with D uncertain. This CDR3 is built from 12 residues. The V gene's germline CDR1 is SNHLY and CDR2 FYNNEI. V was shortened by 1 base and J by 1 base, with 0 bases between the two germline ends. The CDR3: CASSEGTDTQYF. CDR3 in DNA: TGTGCCAGCAGTGAAGGCACAGATACGCAGTATTTT.

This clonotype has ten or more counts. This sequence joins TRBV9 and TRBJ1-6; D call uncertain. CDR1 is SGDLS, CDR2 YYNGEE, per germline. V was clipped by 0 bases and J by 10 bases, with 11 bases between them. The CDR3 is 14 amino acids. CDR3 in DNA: TGTGCCAGCAGCGTAGGGGGTTTGGGGTCACCCCTCCACTTT. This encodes CASSVGGLGSPLHF.